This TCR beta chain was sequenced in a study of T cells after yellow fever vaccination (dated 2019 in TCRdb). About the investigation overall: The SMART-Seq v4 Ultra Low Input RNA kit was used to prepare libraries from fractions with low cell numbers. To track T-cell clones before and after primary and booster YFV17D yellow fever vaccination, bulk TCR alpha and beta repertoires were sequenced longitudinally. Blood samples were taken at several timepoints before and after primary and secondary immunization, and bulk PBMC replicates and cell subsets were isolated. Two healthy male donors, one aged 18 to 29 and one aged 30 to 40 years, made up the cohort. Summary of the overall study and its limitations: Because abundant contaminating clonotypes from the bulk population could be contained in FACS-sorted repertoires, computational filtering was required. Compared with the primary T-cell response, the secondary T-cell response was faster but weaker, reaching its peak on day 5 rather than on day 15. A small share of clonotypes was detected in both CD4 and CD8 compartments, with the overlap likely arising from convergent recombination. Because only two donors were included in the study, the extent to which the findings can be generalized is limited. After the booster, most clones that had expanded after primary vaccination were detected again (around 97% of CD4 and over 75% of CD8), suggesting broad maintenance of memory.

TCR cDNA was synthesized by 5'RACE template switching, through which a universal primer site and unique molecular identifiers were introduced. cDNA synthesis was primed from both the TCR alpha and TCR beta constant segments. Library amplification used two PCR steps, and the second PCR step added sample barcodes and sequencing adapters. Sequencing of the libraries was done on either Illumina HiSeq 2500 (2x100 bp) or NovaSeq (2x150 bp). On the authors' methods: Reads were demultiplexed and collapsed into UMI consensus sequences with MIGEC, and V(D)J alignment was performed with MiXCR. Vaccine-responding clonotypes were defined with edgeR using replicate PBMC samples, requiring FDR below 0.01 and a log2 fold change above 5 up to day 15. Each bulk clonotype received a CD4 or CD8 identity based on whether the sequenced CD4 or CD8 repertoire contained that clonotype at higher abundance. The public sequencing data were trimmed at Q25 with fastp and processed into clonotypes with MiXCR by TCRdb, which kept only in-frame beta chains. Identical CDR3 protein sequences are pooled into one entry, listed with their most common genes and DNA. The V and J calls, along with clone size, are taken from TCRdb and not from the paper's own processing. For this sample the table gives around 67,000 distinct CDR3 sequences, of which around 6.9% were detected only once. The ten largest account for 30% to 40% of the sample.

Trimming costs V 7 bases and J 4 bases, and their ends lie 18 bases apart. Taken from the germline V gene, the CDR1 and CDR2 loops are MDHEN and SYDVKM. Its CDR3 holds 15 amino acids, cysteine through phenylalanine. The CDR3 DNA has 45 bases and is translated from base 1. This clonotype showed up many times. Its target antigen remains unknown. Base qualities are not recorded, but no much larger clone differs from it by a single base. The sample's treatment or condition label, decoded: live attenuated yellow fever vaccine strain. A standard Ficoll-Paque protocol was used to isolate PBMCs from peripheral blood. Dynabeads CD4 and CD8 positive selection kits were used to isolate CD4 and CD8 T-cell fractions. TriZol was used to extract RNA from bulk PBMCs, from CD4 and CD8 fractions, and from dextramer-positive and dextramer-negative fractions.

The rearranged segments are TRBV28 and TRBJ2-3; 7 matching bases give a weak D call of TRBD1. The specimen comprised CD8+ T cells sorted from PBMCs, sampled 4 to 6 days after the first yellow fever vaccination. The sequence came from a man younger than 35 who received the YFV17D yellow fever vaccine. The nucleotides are TGTGCCAGCATTAAACAGGGGAGGTTCCCAGATACGCAGTATTTT. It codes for CASIKQGRFPDTQYF. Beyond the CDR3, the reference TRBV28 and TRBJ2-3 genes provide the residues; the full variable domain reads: DVKVTQSSRYLVKRTGEKVFLECVQDMDHENMFWYRQDPGLGLRLIYFSYDVKMKEKGDIPEGYSVSREKKERFSLILESASTNQTSMYLCASIKQGRFPDTQYFGPGTRLTVL.